Each of the 17 T cell receptor beta chains below was sequenced from the same sample in a study of shared clonotypes between healthy human individuals. Measured with immunoSEQ multiplex PCR; TCRdb has only the in-frame clones, and not every one. The profile shows a few million clones, over 90% of them singletons. Sequencing was carried out using naive CD4+ T cells from PBMCs. Subset noted: CD45RA+ positively selected. These receptors were collected from a man aged 18-30 years in good health. Some clones in this sample may be carry-over from other donors' samples.

The J gene is TRBJ1-2, the V gene TRBV5-8, with D maybe TRBD1 (5 bases). Germline assignment: CDR1 SGHTS and CDR2 YDEGEE. The CDR3 is 18 amino acids. Deletions cut 5 bases from V and 7 bases from J, with 30 bases between. CDR3: CASSHRQLVGRPPSGYTF. DNA for the CDR3: TGTGCCAGCAGTCATCGCCAACTAGTGGGACGGCCCCCGTCTGGCTACACCTTC.

The chain uses TRBV7-3 and TRBJ1-1; no reliable D call. From germline, CDR1 is SGHTA and CDR2 FQGTGA. This CDR3 is 13 amino acids long. V dropped 5 bases and J dropped 1 base, with 8 bases sitting between them. The CDR3 nucleotides read TGTGCCAGCAGCCCTGACTCGAACACTGAAGCTTTCTTT. This codes for CASSPDSNTEAFF. Variable domain in full (rest from reference TRBV7-3 and TRBJ1-1): GAGVSQTPSNKVTEKGKYVELRCDPISGHTALYWYRQSLGQGPEFLIYFQGTGAADDSGLPNDRFFAVRPEGSVSTLKIQRTERGDSAVYLCASSPDSNTEAFFGQGTRLTVV.

This rearrangement joins TRBV7-2 to TRBJ2-1, with TRBD2 matching 11 bases. This CDR3 spans 19 amino acids. Germline values: CDR1 SGHTA, CDR2 FQGNSA. Unmatched junction bases numbered 17, after V lost 2 bases and J lost 8 bases. In DNA, the CDR3 is TGTGCCAGCAGCTTAAGACTAGCGGGATCAATGGCGGGTCAGGATGAGCAGTTCTTC. Protein sequence: CASSLRLAGSMAGQDEQFF.

The V call is TRBV5-5, the J call TRBJ2-5; D perhaps matches TRBD2 (6 bases). CDR1 and CDR2 from the germline V gene are SGHKS and YYEKEE (reference sequence). CDR3 size: 15 residues. The V end lost 4 bases, the J end lost 5 bases, and 18 bases lay between the germline ends. The DNA for the CDR3 is TGTGCCAGCAGCCGGGCGGGGCAGATGTTGGAGACCCAGTACTTC. Translated, it gives CASSRAGQMLETQYF.

This chain connects TRBV4-1 to TRBJ2-7; TRBD2 matches 12 bases. CDR3 length: 18 amino acids. V was pared by 0 bases and J by 1 base, with 7 bases of the junction left unmatched. Germline V CDR1 and CDR2: MGHRA, YSYEKL. Written as DNA, the CDR3 is TGCGCCAGCAGCCAAGAACGGGGACTAGCGGGTCAATCCTACGAGCAGTACTTC. As protein: CASSQERGLAGQSYEQYF.

The J gene is TRBJ2-7, the V gene TRBV27, with 8 nucleotides matching TRBD2. CDR3 length equals 17 residues. V dropped 1 base and J dropped 4; count of bases not matched to a gene: 12. From germline, CDR1 is MNHEY and CDR2 SMNVEV (reference sequence). The CDR3 coding sequence is TGTGCCAGCAGTTTATATTTTCGGGAGGGCAAACTGTACGAGCAGTACTTC. Amino acid sequence: CASSLYFREGKLYEQYF.

CDR3 in amino acids: CASSSGRSNTQYF. The CDR3 bases are TGTGCCAGCAGCAGCGGGAGATCTAATACGCAGTATTTT. The genes are TRBV6-1 and TRBJ2-3; 8 nucleotides match TRBD2. The CDR3 is made up of 13 amino acids. The junction had 6 bases not matched to a gene; V was cut back by 6 bases and J by 7 bases. CDR1 is MNHNS, CDR2 SASEGT, per germline.

V usage is TRBV4-1 and J usage is TRBJ2-4; 8 positions match TRBD2. The CDR3 totals 18 residues. CDR1 and CDR2 from the germline V gene are MGHRA and YSYEKL. Unmatched junction bases numbered 8, after V lost 1 base and J lost 0 bases. This chain's CDR3 is CASSQGGASGLAKNIQYF. CDR3 sequence (DNA): TGCGCCAGCAGCCAAGGGGGTGCTAGCGGGCTAGCCAAAAACATTCAGTACTTC.

The chain carries TRBV7-8 and TRBJ2-5; unclear D gene. V was trimmed by 8 bases and J by 4 bases, leaving 8 bases between them. This CDR3 spans 11 amino acids. CDR1 is SGHVS and CDR2 is FQNEAQ in the germline V gene. In nucleotides, the CDR3 is TGTGCCAGCGGGCCCACAGAGACCCAGTACTTC. This encodes CASGPTETQYF. The full variable domain, completed using reference TRBV7-8 and TRBJ2-5, is GAGVSQSPRYKVAKRGQDVALRCDPISGHVSLFWYQQALGQGPEFLTYFQNEAQLDKSGLPSDRFFAERPEGSVSTLKIQRTQQEDSAVYLCASGPTETQYFGPGTRLLVL.

The chain is built from TRBV10-3 and TRBJ2-1, with 11 bases aligning to TRBD2. V was clipped by 5 bases and J by 3 bases; unmatched bases: 6. Germline V gene data show CDR1 as ENHRY and CDR2 as SYGVKD. The CDR3 covers 16 residues. In nucleotides, the CDR3 is TGTGCCATCAGTCGATCCGGGACTAGCGGCTACAATGAGCAGTTCTTC. Its protein is CAISRSGTSGYNEQFF.

This chain joins TRBV5-6 and TRBJ2-5; 7 nucleotides agree with TRBD2. Germline CDR1 SGHDT, CDR2 YYEEEE. This CDR3 region has 17 residues. The V segment lost 3 bases and the J segment 2 bases; nucleotides outside the gene matches: 13. For the CDR3, the DNA is TGTGCCAGCAGCTCAGGGCGGGGGAGGATCAGACAAGAGACCCAGTACTTC. This codes for CASSSGRGRIRQETQYF.

V usage is TRBV29-1 and J usage is TRBJ2-3; TRBD2 aligns across 9 bases. CDR1 and CDR2 from the germline V gene are SQVTM and ANQGSEA. CDR3 length: 15 residues. Trimming at V came to 6 bases and at J to 0 bases, leaving 7 bases not matched to a gene. CDR3 in DNA: TGCAGCGTCGCCGGGACTAGCCAGAGCACAGATACGCAGTATTTT. This translates into CSVAGTSQSTDTQYF.

This clone was recorded a few times. Additional DNA sequences in this sample encode the identical CDR3. V is TRBV5-1 and J is TRBJ1-5, with D possibly being TRBD1 (6 bases). CDR1 is SGHRS and CDR2 is YFSETQ in the germline V gene. V was pared by 5 bases and J by 0 bases, with 6 bases between. The CDR3 has 13 residues. CDR3 bases: TGCGCCAGCAGACAGGGTAGCAATCAGCCCCAGCATTTT. Protein sequence: CASRQGSNQPQHF.

This clone was observed a single time. At the DNA level, this CDR3 is encoded by other sequences in the same sample as well. CDR3 in amino acids: CASSLGLAGNYEQYF. In nucleotides, the CDR3 is TGTGCCAGCAGCTTAGGACTAGCGGGAAACTACGAGCAGTACTTC. The V call is TRBV11-2, the J call TRBJ2-7; 11 bases map to TRBD2. The germline CDR1 and CDR2 sequences are SGHAT and FQNNGV. Unmatched junction bases numbered 2, after V lost 1 base and J lost 3 bases. The CDR3 has 15 amino acids.

This clone has only a few counts. The CDR3 is CASSAYGAGNTEAFF. DNA for the CDR3: TGTGCCAGCAGTGCTTATGGGGCTGGAAACACTGAAGCTTTCTTT. The genes are TRBV2 and TRBJ1-1, with D possibly TRBD1 on 5 matching bases. This CDR3 spans 15 amino acids. Germline CDR1 reads SNHLY; CDR2 reads FYNNEI. The ends were cut back, 4 bases at V and 2 bases at J, with 14 bases in the middle.

The chain couples TRBV5-6 to TRBJ1-5; D remains ambiguous. The V gene's germline CDR1 is SGHDT and CDR2 YYEEEE. Trimming took 0 bases from V and 7 from J, leaving 14 bases between them. The length of the CDR3 is 15 residues. The CDR3 is CASSLGGLGIQPQHF. In DNA form, the CDR3 reads TGTGCCAGCAGCTTGGGAGGACTCGGGATACAGCCCCAGCATTTT.

Concerning this clone: Different DNA sequences within this sample yield the same CDR3. The chain combines TRBV18 with TRBJ1-5; unclear D gene. Germline V gene sequence: CDR1 KGHSH, CDR2 LQKENI. V gave up 2 bases and J gave up 5 bases, with 7 bases separating them. This CDR3 contains 13 residues. CDR3 region: CASSPGSDQPQHF. The CDR3 region has the DNA TGTGCCAGCTCACCAGGGTCGGATCAGCCCCAGCATTTT.